Shown below are 21 T cell receptor beta chains from a single sample sequenced in a study of blood T cell repertoires in COVID-19. TCRdb keeps only in-frame clones here, not all; method: immunoSEQ multiplex PCR. The top ten hold over 9.5% of the sample, which has approximately 35,000 clones, approximately 90% seen once. The specimen was peripheral blood. These receptors were collected from a human donor in a cohort sampled during active COVID-19.

The chain joins TRBV30 to TRBJ1-2, with a weak D call TRBD1 (5 bases). The CDR3 consists of 13 residues. Germline assignment: CDR1 GTSNPN and CDR2 SVGIG (reference sequence). V was pared by 0 bases and J by 6 bases, with 11 bases between. Here the CDR3 DNA reads TGTGCCTGGAGTGTTGGACATCGCGATGGCTACACCTTC. It yields the protein CAWSVGHRDGYTF.

The gene calls are TRBV28 and TRBJ1-2, with 7 bases aligning to TRBD1. The CDR3 consists of 13 residues. From germline, CDR1 is MDHEN and CDR2 SYDVKM. V lost 10 bases and J lost 2; bases outside the gene matches: 7. CDR3 DNA: TGTGCCATCTCGACAGGGTCAAACTATGGCTACACCTTC. This translates into CAISTGSNYGYTF.

The V and J genes are TRBV2 and TRBJ1-4, with TRBD1 matching 7 bases. The CDR3 covers 16 residues. V was pared by 6 bases and J by 8 bases, with 15 bases of the junction left unmatched. CDR1 is SNHLY and CDR2 is FYNNEI in the germline V gene. CDR3 amino acids: CASRLSPGQRWEKLFF. Here the CDR3 DNA reads TGTGCCAGCAGACTATCACCGGGACAGCGATGGGAAAAACTGTTTTTT.

This sequence joins TRBV9 and TRBJ2-2; D perhaps matches TRBD2 (5 bases). V was cut by 0 bases and J by 5 bases, with 14 bases left in between. The CDR3 extends over 16 amino acids. Germline V gives CDR1 SGDLS, CDR2 YYNGEE. In nucleotides, the CDR3 is TGTGCCAGCAGCGTAGTCCCGGGGTCGGGTACCGGGGAGCTGTTTTTT. Translation: CASSVVPGSGTGELFF.

The chain combines TRBV18 with TRBJ1-4, with 7 nucleotides matching TRBD1. V lost 3 bases to trimming and J lost 4 bases; unmatched junction nucleotides: 5. Germline values: CDR1 KGHSH, CDR2 LQKENI. This CDR3 spans 15 amino acids. The CDR3 loop reads CASSPPGQYNEKLFF. The DNA of the CDR3 is TGTGCCAGCTCACCCCCGGGACAGTATAATGAAAAACTGTTTTTT.

The chain is built from TRBV11-2 and TRBJ2-7, with D uncertain. The germline V gene has CDR1 SGHAT and CDR2 FQNNGV. This CDR3 has 14 residues. The V gene lost 3 bases and the J gene lost 4 bases, with 13 bases spanning the gap. The CDR3 reads CASSLEFSSYEQYF. The CDR3 nucleotides are TGTGCCAGCAGCTTGGAGTTCTCCTCTTACGAGCAGTACTTC.

This clone was counted a few times. This sequence joins TRBV6-1 and TRBJ1-5; 7 bases line up with TRBD1. The CDR3 sequence is 15 residues long. Germline CDR1 reads MNHNS; CDR2 reads SASEGT. The J segment lost 4 bases and the V segment lost 2 bases, leaving 5 bases of the junction unmatched. The CDR3 DNA is TGTGCCAGCAGTGAAAGGGGGCTCCCTAATCAGCCCCAGCATTTT. It is translated as CASSERGLPNQPQHF.

The chain links TRBV12-5 to TRBJ2-7; D might be TRBD1 (6 bases). The CDR3 extends over 15 amino acids. Trimming stripped 0 bases from V and 3 bases from J, with 12 bases between. Germline-derived CDR1 and CDR2 are LGHNT and FRNRAP. The CDR3 region is CASGLVTGTLYEQYF. In DNA, the CDR3 is TGTGCTAGTGGTTTGGTAACAGGGACCCTCTACGAGCAGTACTTC. Looking up the rest from reference TRBV12-5 and TRBJ2-7 gives the full variable domain: DARVTQTPRHKVTEMGQEVTMRCQPILGHNTVFWYRQTMMQGLELLAYFRNRAPLDDSGMPKDRFSAEMPDATLATLKIQPSEPRDSAVYFCASGLVTGTLYEQYFGPGTRLTVT.

This rearrangement joins TRBV6-5 to TRBJ1-2; 10 bases fit TRBD1. Germline assignment: CDR1 MNHEY and CDR2 SVGAGI. J lost 4 bases, V lost 8 bases, and 7 bases had no gene match. The CDR3 spans 14 residues. In DNA, the CDR3 is TGTGCCAGCCAGAGACAGGGGGCGTCCTATGGCTACACCTTC. It codes for CASQRQGASYGYTF.

This chain uses TRBV7-9 with TRBJ2-3; 11 nucleotides agree with TRBD2. The V and J ends lost 8 bases and 2 bases, in that order; junction bases with no gene match: 6. This CDR3 region has 15 residues. Germline V gene data show CDR1 as SEHNR and CDR2 as FQNEAQ (reference sequence). The CDR3 nucleotides are TGTGCCAGCTACCGGACTAGCGGGTACACAGATACGCAGTATTTT. Amino acid sequence: CASYRTSGYTDTQYF.

V gene TRBV5-4 combines with J gene TRBJ1-6; D might be TRBD1 (5 bases). Germline lookup yields CDR1 SGHNT and CDR2 YYREEE (reference sequence). Trimming took off 4 bases at V and 0 bases at J, with 11 bases between the two ends. The CDR3 extends over 16 amino acids. CDR3 sequence reads: CASSARQNSYNSPLHF. CDR3 DNA: TGTGCCAGCAGCGCGAGACAGAACTCCTATAATTCACCCCTCCACTTT.

The rearrangement joins TRBV5-4 to TRBJ2-5; TRBD2 matches 10 bases. The germline V gene has CDR1 SGHNT and CDR2 YYREEE (reference sequence). This CDR3 comprises 15 residues. J lost 2 bases, V lost 1 base, and 2 bases had no gene match. Written as DNA, the CDR3 is TGTGCCAGCAGCTTGCCTAGCGGGAGTCAAGAGACCCAGTACTTC. Residues: CASSLPSGSQETQYF.

The chain employs TRBV5-6 and TRBJ2-1; the D gene is possibly TRBD2 (5 bases). The CDR3 length is 11 residues. Germline CDR1 is SGHDT and CDR2 is YYEEEE. Deletions cut 2 bases from V and 10 bases from J, with 7 bases between. The CDR3 DNA reads as TGTGCCAGCAGCTTTTTAGCGGAGCAGTTCTTC. Translation gives CASSFLAEQFF.

This clone was observed a few times. The chain joins TRBV11-2 to TRBJ2-7, with a tentative D call TRBD1 (6 bases). In germline, CDR1 is SGHAT, CDR2 FQNNGV. The CDR3 runs to 15 residues. V was trimmed by 5 bases and J by 3 bases, leaving 17 bases between them. In DNA, the CDR3 is TGTGCCAGCAGCCTACGAACGACAGGATACTACGAGCAGTACTTC. Its protein is CASSLRTTGYYEQYF.

The chain carries TRBV18 and TRBJ2-7, with D possibly TRBD1 on 6 matching bases. The CDR3 length is 12 residues. V was shortened by 4 bases and J by 4 bases, with 8 bases between the two germline ends. Germline V gene data show CDR1 as KGHSH and CDR2 as LQKENI. The CDR3 here is CASSRGQYEQYF. The CDR3, as DNA: TGTGCCAGCTCACGGGGACAATACGAGCAGTACTTC.

The chain couples TRBV15 to TRBJ2-7; tentatively, D is TRBD2 (5 bases). Trimming removed 0 bases from V and 9 bases from J, with 12 bases in between. Germline V gives CDR1 LNHNV, CDR2 YYDKDF (reference sequence). CDR3 length: 13 residues. CDR3 amino acids: CATSRDEEGAQYF. The CDR3 nucleotides are TGTGCCACCAGCAGAGATGAAGAGGGAGCGCAGTACTTC.

This clone has a single count. V is TRBV7-3 and J is TRBJ2-1; D remains unclear. CDR3 length: 13 residues. Germline CDR1 is SGHTA and CDR2 is FQGTGA. The ends were cut back, 6 bases at V and 4 bases at J, with 10 bases in the middle. The CDR3 bases are TGTGCCAGCAGTCAAGACTCATACAATGAGCAGTTCTTC. The encoded protein is CASSQDSYNEQFF.

This clone was counted once. The chain carries TRBV4-1 and TRBJ2-1, with 8 bases identical to TRBD2. Germline CDR1 reads MGHRA; CDR2 reads YSYEKL. The CDR3 spans 15 residues. V shed 0 bases, J shed 4 bases, and the junction held 2 bases outside the gene matches. The CDR3, as DNA: TGCGCCAGCAGCCAAGACCGCGGGGGGTACAATGAGCAGTTCTTC. Protein product: CASSQDRGGYNEQFF.

The chain joins TRBV30 to TRBJ2-3; weak D call: TRBD1 (6 bases). This CDR3 is built from 13 residues. Germline V gene sequence: CDR1 GTSNPN, CDR2 SVGIG (reference sequence). V shed 0 bases and J shed 5 bases, with 9 bases lying between them. The CDR3 region has the DNA TGTGCCTGGAGTGTACCGGGACAAGATACGCAGTATTTT. Amino acids: CAWSVPGQDTQYF.

The rearrangement joins TRBV15 to TRBJ1-5; the D is unclear. V lost 4 bases to trimming and J lost 7 bases, with 8 bases between them. The CDR3 has 12 residues. The germline V gene has CDR1 LNHNV and CDR2 YYDKDF (reference sequence). The CDR3 loop is CATSNGRQPQHF. The CDR3 DNA sequence: TGTGCCACCAGCAACGGTCGGCAGCCCCAGCATTTT. Looking up the rest from reference TRBV15 and TRBJ1-5 gives the full variable domain: DAMVIQNPRYQVTQFGKPVTLSCSQTLNHNVMYWYQQKSSQAPKLLFHYYDKDFNNEADTPDNFQSRRPNTSFCFLDIRSPGLGDTAMYLCATSNGRQPQHFGDGTRLSIL.

The genes are TRBV24-1 and TRBJ2-5; 8 bases agree with TRBD2. CDR3 length: 13 residues. CDR1 KGHDR and CDR2 SFDVKD come from the germline V gene. Trimming took 5 bases from V and 13 from J; bases not matched to a gene: 11. CDR3 sequence reads: CATSATTSGGWYF. The DNA for the CDR3 is TGTGCCACCAGTGCCACCACATCGGGGGGGTGGTACTTC.